A selection of T cell receptor beta chains follows, all from one sample in a study of regulatory T cells in long-lasting Graves disease. TCRdb analysed the multiplex PCR reads with MiXCR anew, one entry per CDR3 protein. The sample has roughly 440,000 distinct CDR3 sequences, less than 20% seen once; the top ten hold 20% to 25%. These data also formed part of another study, on T cells in Graves' hyperthyroidism and ophthalmopathy.

The specimen was peripheral blood mononuclear cells (PBMCs), collected at new diagnosis, from a patient treated with antithyroid drugs. These receptors were obtained from a young woman with Graves disease. The CDR3 runs from the conserved cysteine through the conserved F or W. The D gene is left open where the match is weak. Some rows mark clone size as missing; the rest say once, few, many or name a class of expanded clone.

j_gene	abundance	d_gene	v_gene	CDR3nt	CDR3aa
TRBJ1-5	NA	NA	TRBV10-3	TGTGCCATCAGTCTTCAGGGCGGCAATCAGCCCCAGCATTTT	CAISLQGGNQPQHF
TRBJ2-2	NA	NA	TRBV28	TGTGCCAGCAGTAGTTTTGTCGGGGAGCTGTTTTTT	CASSSFVGELFF
TRBJ2-7	NA	NA	TRBV4-3	TGCGCCAGCAGCCAACAAGCGGGACAGACCTACGAGCAGTACTTC	CASSQQAGQTYEQYF
TRBJ2-5	many	NA	TRBV29-1	TGCAGCGTTGAAGATCTGTTACAGTTCCAAGAGACCCAGTACTTC	CSVEDLLQFQETQYF
TRBJ1-1	NA	TRBD1	TRBV7-2	TGTGCCAGCAGCCCCCAGCTGACAGGGCAGGCTTTCTTT	CASSPQLTGQAFF
TRBJ2-2	NA	NA	TRBV9	TGTGCCAGCAGCGTTCAGGCCGCGGTCCCGAAAATGAACACCGGGGAGCTGTTTTTT	CASSVQAAVPKMNTGELFF
TRBJ2-5	many	TRBD1	TRBV24-1	TGTGCCACCAGTGACAAACAGGGGGAGCGGACCCAGTACTTC	CATSDKQGERTQYF
TRBJ1-5	few	TRBD1	TRBV6-1	TGTGCCAGCAATCCAGCAGGGGGAGTCAATCAGCCCCAGCATTTT	CASNPAGGVNQPQHF
TRBJ1-5	many	NA	TRBV20-1	TGCAGTGCTAGAGAGGGTGTCCAGCCCCAGCATTTT	CSAREGVQPQHF
TRBJ2-5	few	TRBD2	TRBV9	TGTGCCAGCAGCGTAGGTGCGGGAGGGCCACTCCAAGAGACCCAGTACTTC	CASSVGAGGPLQETQYF
TRBJ2-2	few	TRBD2	TRBV2	TGTGCCAGCAGTGGGGCGGGAGGGAACACCGGGGAGCTGTTTTTT	CASSGAGGNTGELFF
TRBJ1-2	few	NA	TRBV28	TGTGCCAGCAGTTCAATTGTGACAGCCGCCCTAAACTATGGCTACACCTTC	CASSSIVTAALNYGYTF
TRBJ2-5	many	TRBD1	TRBV27	TGTGCCAGCAGTCATACAGGGGTACGAGAGACCCAGTACTTC	CASSHTGVRETQYF
TRBJ1-1	NA	TRBD1	TRBV7-9	TGTGCCAGCAGCTTAGGGGTTGGGACAGGCTTTATGAACACTGAAGCTTTCTTT	CASSLGVGTGFMNTEAFF
TRBJ1-5	many	NA	TRBV28	TGTGCCAGCAGTTTGTACAGGTGGAGGCCTCAGCCCCAGCATTTT	CASSLYRWRPQPQHF
TRBJ1-6	NA	TRBD1	TRBV4-1	TGCGCCAGCAGCCAGACAGGGGTTAATAATTCACCCCTCCACTTT	CASSQTGVNNSPLHF
TRBJ2-7	many	TRBD1	TRBV12-3/TRBV12-4	TGTGCCAGCACCCGGGACAGTGGGTCTGAGCAGTACTTC	CASTRDSGSEQYF
TRBJ2-1	few	TRBD2	TRBV18	TGTGCCAGCTCACCGGCTAGCGGGACCTACAATGAGCAGTTCTTC	CASSPASGTYNEQFF
TRBJ2-3	NA	NA	TRBV5-1	TGCGCCAGCAGCTTGGTGGCGGGGAAGACAGATACGCAGTATTTT	CASSLVAGKTDTQYF
TRBJ2-3	NA	NA	TRBV19	TGTGCCAGTAGTATTTGGGCGAGCACAGATACGCAGTATTTT	CASSIWASTDTQYF
TRBJ2-2	NA	TRBD2	TRBV7-2	TGTGCCAGCATTCTAGCGGGAGCAGTTGGCACCGGGGAGCTGTTTTTT	CASILAGAVGTGELFF
TRBJ1-1	few	TRBD1	TRBV20-1	TGCAGTGGCCAGGGGGCCGGGTACCCGATGAACACTGAAGCTTTCTTT	CSGQGAGYPMNTEAFF
TRBJ2-1	many	TRBD2	TRBV28	TGTGCCAGCAGTCCCCCCGGGACTAGCGAGGTTGAGCAGTTCTTC	CASSPPGTSEVEQFF
TRBJ2-1	NA	TRBD1	TRBV28	TGTGCCAGCAGTTTATTACAGGGGTTTTTCAATGAGCAGTTCTTC	CASSLLQGFFNEQFF
TRBJ2-3	NA	NA	TRBV3-1	TGTGCCAGCAGCCAGGCCGATACGCAGTATTTT	CASSQADTQYF
TRBJ2-3	many	TRBD2	TRBV7-2	TGTGCCAGCAGCGTAAAACTAGCGGGAAGCACAGATACGCAGTATTTT	CASSVKLAGSTDTQYF
TRBJ2-7	NA	NA	TRBV18	TGTGCCAGCACAACGACAGGTTCCAAGTCCTACGAGCAGTACTTC	CASTTTGSKSYEQYF
TRBJ2-2	NA	NA	TRBV4-1	TGCGCCAGCAGCCAAGGAGGCACCGGGGAGCTGTTTTTT	CASSQGGTGELFF
TRBJ2-5	many	TRBD2	TRBV28	TGTGCCAGCAGTGGGACTAGCGGTCGACAAGAGACCCAGTACTTC	CASSGTSGRQETQYF
TRBJ2-7	many	TRBD2	TRBV27	TGTGCCAGCAGTCCATCGGTCGCGGGAGGGCCCGGGGAGCAGTACTTC	CASSPSVAGGPGEQYF
TRBJ2-1	many	TRBD2	TRBV20-1	TGCAGCGTAGAGGGACTAGCGGGAGCCCACAATGAGCAGTTCTTC	CSVEGLAGAHNEQFF
TRBJ2-2	NA	TRBD1	TRBV19	TGTGCCAGTAAACGAGCAGGGGGATCCACCGGGGAGCTGTTTTTT	CASKRAGGSTGELFF
TRBJ2-3	many	TRBD1	TRBV12-5	TGTGCTAGTGGAGGGACAGGTGGCACAGATACGCAGTATTTT	CASGGTGGTDTQYF
TRBJ1-1	many	NA	TRBV11-1	TGTGCCAGCAGCTTAGGTTCATGGGTCGGTGAAGCTTTCTTT	CASSLGSWVGEAFF
TRBJ2-2	many	NA	TRBV7-9	TGTGCCAGCAGCTCAACAGGGATTGGGACCGGGGAGCTGTTTTTT	CASSSTGIGTGELFF
TRBJ2-2	NA	TRBD1	TRBV2	TGTGCCAGCAGGAGGGGACAGGGGGCTACGAACACCGGGGAGCTGTTTTTT	CASRRGQGATNTGELFF
TRBJ2-7	many	TRBD2	TRBV12-3/TRBV12-4	TGTGCCAGCAGTGGATGGGACTACTCCTACGAGCAGTACTTC	CASSGWDYSYEQYF
TRBJ2-7	many	NA	TRBV6-1	TGTGCCAGCAGTGAAGGTGGTACAGGGAGTCAGTACGAGCAGTACTTC	CASSEGGTGSQYEQYF
TRBJ2-2	NA	NA	TRBV7-9	TGTGCCAGCAGCAGCCGGGACCCTCGGGGGCTGTTTTTT	CASSSRDPRGLFF
TRBJ2-6	few	NA	TRBV3-1	TGTGCCAGCAGCCTATGGACCGCCTCTGACGCCAACGTCCTGACTTTC	CASSLWTASDANVLTF
TRBJ2-7	many	TRBD1	TRBV4-1	TGCGCCAGCAGCCACCCGGGACAGAAATACTACGAGCAGTACTTC	CASSHPGQKYYEQYF
TRBJ1-4	NA	NA	TRBV30	TGTGCCTGGAGCGCAAAGGGGGTTAGAGCAACTAATGAAAAACTGTTTTTT	CAWSAKGVRATNEKLFF
TRBJ2-5	many	TRBD1	TRBV12-3/TRBV12-4	TGTGCCAGCAGTGACGGACAGGGTGCCGAGACCCAGTACTTC	CASSDGQGAETQYF
TRBJ1-2	once	NA	TRBV6-5	TGTGCCAGCAGTTACTCTAGCGGGAGAGGGGGCTACACCTTC	CASSYSSGRGGYTF
TRBJ2-7	few	TRBD2	TRBV7-2	TGTGCCAGCAGCCCCCGGACTAGCGTCTACGAGCAGTACTTC	CASSPRTSVYEQYF
TRBJ2-3	many	NA	TRBV5-1	TGCGCCAGCAGCTTGGACCAGGGAGAGGATACGCAGTATTTT	CASSLDQGEDTQYF
TRBJ2-7	NA	TRBD2	TRBV29-1	TGCAGCGTTGTGTCGGGACTACACACCTACGAGCAGTACTTC	CSVVSGLHTYEQYF
TRBJ2-3	few	NA	TRBV6-4	TGTGCCAGCAGTTACGACTCAAAGCGAAGCACAGATACGCAGTATTTT	CASSYDSKRSTDTQYF
TRBJ2-2	few	TRBD1	TRBV9	TGTGCCAGCAGCGTCAGGGGGCCTATGGACGGGGAGCTGTTTTTT	CASSVRGPMDGELFF
TRBJ1-5	few	TRBD1	TRBV27	TGTGCCAGCAGTCCTCAAGGACAGGGGAGCAATCAGCCCCAGCATTTT	CASSPQGQGSNQPQHF
TRBJ2-7	few	NA	TRBV18	TGTGCCAGCTCATCCTCCCGACAGAGCTCCTACGAGCAGTACTTC	CASSSSRQSSYEQYF
TRBJ1-2	many	NA	TRBV10-3	TGTGCCATCAGTGCGGGGGTAGACTATGGCTACACCTTC	CAISAGVDYGYTF
TRBJ2-1	NA	NA	TRBV18	TGTGCCACCGGGGGACCCGGGGCCTGGAATGAGCAGTTCTTC	CATGGPGAWNEQFF
TRBJ2-5	many	NA	TRBV2	TGTGCCAGCAGTGAAGGCCTGCCCAAGGGGGAGACCCAGTACTTC	CASSEGLPKGETQYF
TRBJ1-2	few	TRBD1	TRBV24-1	TGTGCCACCAGTGAGGGAATCCCGGGACAGGGGAACTATGGCTACACCTTC	CATSEGIPGQGNYGYTF
TRBJ2-3	NA	TRBD2	TRBV4-1	TGCGCCAGCAGCCAAGTTTACCAGCGGGAGGGCCTTCAAGATACGCAGTATTTT	CASSQVYQREGLQDTQYF